A single sample is the source of the 30 T cell receptor beta chains below, sequenced in a study of response to subunit inactivated influenza vaccine. Each CDR3 protein gets one entry after TCRdb re-called the RT-PCR reads with MiXCR. The table has 630,000 or so distinct CDR3 sequences, 15% to 18% seen once. The sequenced sample was PBMCs from blood, obtained approximately 13 days after vaccination. These TCRs come from a man aged 45-60 years who received an inactivated influenza vaccine.

The chain has TRBV3-1 and TRBJ1-1; 7 bases match TRBD1. The germline V gene has CDR1 LGHDT and CDR2 YNNKEL (reference sequence). The CDR3 extends over 13 amino acids. V lost 3 bases to trimming and J lost 7 bases; unmatched junction nucleotides: 5. The CDR3: CASSQEHRGEAFF. The CDR3 DNA sequence: TGTGCCAGCAGCCAGGAGCACAGGGGTGAAGCTTTCTTT.

The chain employs TRBV20-1 and TRBJ2-2; D uncertain. This CDR3 comprises 12 residues. V shed 0 bases and J shed 6 bases, with 5 bases lying between them. CDR1 is DFQATT, CDR2 SNEGSKA, per germline (reference sequence). CDR3 sequence: CSARDLPGELFF. CDR3 nucleotides: TGCAGTGCTAGAGATCTCCCCGGGGAGCTGTTTTTT.

This clonotype was recorded many times. This sequence joins TRBV11-2 and TRBJ2-2; 10 nucleotides line up with TRBD1. With V trimmed by 4 bases and J by 0 bases, 11 bases remained unmatched. This CDR3 has 19 residues. CDR1 is SGHAT and CDR2 is FQNNGV in the germline V gene. The DNA of the CDR3 is TGTGCCAGCAGCTGGGACAGGGGAGCTTACAGACCGAACACCGGGGAGCTGTTTTTT. It yields the protein CASSWDRGAYRPNTGELFF.

In this sample, this clonotype turned up a few times. The CDR3 protein is CASSQGGRSTDTQYF. CDR3 DNA: TGTGCCAGCAGCCAAGGGGGGAGGAGCACAGATACGCAGTATTTT. The gene calls are TRBV4-2 and TRBJ2-3; weak D call: TRBD2 (6 bases). The CDR3 sequence is 15 residues long. CDR1 is LGHNA, CDR2 YNFKEQ, per germline. The V gene lost 1 base and the J gene lost 0 bases, with 8 bases spanning the gap.

The rearrangement uses TRBV7-2 and TRBJ1-5, with D uncertain. Looked up from germline, CDR1 is SGHTA and CDR2 is FQGNSA. The CDR3 is 13 residues long. V dropped 3 bases and J dropped 8 bases, with 11 bases sitting between them. This chain's CDR3 is CASSLTAVKPQHF. The DNA of the CDR3 is TGTGCCAGCAGCTTGACCGCGGTTAAGCCCCAGCATTTT.

This chain uses TRBV6-2 or TRBV6-3 with TRBJ2-3, with D possibly matching TRBD1 (5 bases). The V gene lost 2 bases and the J gene lost 0 bases, with 9 bases spanning the gap. The CDR3 is 15 amino acids. Per germline, CDR1 MNHEY and CDR2 SVGEGT. The CDR3 DNA reads as TGTGCCAGCAGTTACGGCGACAGTAGCACAGATACGCAGTATTTT. It encodes CASSYGDSSTDTQYF.

This clonotype was detected a few times. This chain connects TRBV3-1 to TRBJ2-5; D possibly matches TRBD1 or TRBD2 (5 bases each). This CDR3 comprises 15 residues. V lost 1 base and J 4 bases, leaving 13 bases between the germline ends. From germline, CDR1 is LGHDT and CDR2 YNNKEL (reference sequence). CDR3 residues: CASSQATGRTETQYF. CDR3 DNA sequence: TGTGCCAGCAGCCAAGCTACGGGGCGCACAGAGACCCAGTACTTC.

Only one count was recorded for this clonotype. This sequence joins TRBV11-2 and TRBJ2-5, with TRBD2 matching 10 bases. V dropped 5 bases and J dropped 2; count of bases not matched to a gene: 8. This CDR3 is 16 amino acids long. CDR1 is SGHAT and CDR2 is FQNNGV in the germline V gene. CDR3 DNA: TGTGCCAGCAGCCCGAGGAGAGCGGGGGGGCAAGAGACCCAGTACTTC. Its protein product is CASSPRRAGGQETQYF.

This clonotype was counted a few times. The chain carries TRBV10-2 and TRBJ2-6; no firm D call. With 7 bases removed from V and 1 base from J, the gap between germline ends came to 17 bases. Germline values: CDR1 WSHSY, CDR2 SAAADI. The CDR3 covers 17 residues. In DNA form, the CDR3 reads TGCGCCAGCAACCCGTCTTACTCCGCTTCTGGGGCCAACGTCCTGACTTTC. Translation gives CASNPSYSASGANVLTF.

J is TRBJ2-7 and V is TRBV2; D possibly corresponds to TRBD2 (6 bases). This CDR3 has 15 residues. Germline V lookup: CDR1 SNHLY, CDR2 FYNNEI. Trimming removed 7 bases at V and 1 base at J, with 17 bases between. CDR3 DNA: TGTGCCAGCAACCCGCCGGCGGGGATATCCTACGAGCAGTACTTC. As protein: CASNPPAGISYEQYF. The full variable domain, with the rest looked up from reference TRBV2 and TRBJ2-7, is EPEVTQTPSHQVTQMGQEVILRCVPISNHLYFYWYRQILGQKVEFLVSFYNNEISEKSEIFDDQFSVERPDGSNFTLKIRSTKLEDSAMYFCASNPPAGISYEQYFGPGTRLTVT.

At least ten counts were recorded for this clonotype. The V and J genes are TRBV5-5 and TRBJ2-1; no clear D gene. Trimming took 0 bases from V and 3 from J, leaving 10 bases between them. Germline loops: CDR1 SGHKS, CDR2 YYEKEE (reference sequence). The CDR3 totals 15 residues. The DNA of the CDR3 is TGTGCCAGCAGCTTGGAGGGCCTAGGCTACAATGAGCAGTTCTTC. It encodes CASSLEGLGYNEQFF.

The chain employs TRBV18 and TRBJ1-6, with D hard to call. The CDR3 is made up of 14 amino acids. The V and J ends lost 3 bases and 7 bases respectively, with 10 bases between them. The germline gives CDR1 KGHSH, CDR2 LQKENI. DNA for the CDR3: TGTGCCAGCTCACCGGAGGTTTCCAATTCACCCCTCCACTTT. This gives the protein CASSPEVSNSPLHF.

V usage is TRBV12-3 or TRBV12-4 and J usage is TRBJ1-2, with D possibly matching TRBD1 (6 bases). V was shortened by 5 bases and J by 4 bases, with 8 bases between the two germline ends. CDR3 length equals 12 residues. DNA for the CDR3: TGTGCCAGCAGTGGACAGACCTATGGCTACACCTTC. Translated, it gives CASSGQTYGYTF.

This clonotype turned up a few times. This chain links TRBV12-3 or TRBV12-4 with TRBJ2-1; the D is unclear. V dropped 4 bases and J dropped 8 bases, with 6 bases sitting between them. There are 11 residues in the CDR3. CDR3: CASSSFDEQFF. The CDR3 nucleotides read TGTGCCAGCAGTTCTTTCGATGAGCAGTTCTTC.

This clonotype was counted a few times. V gene TRBV9 combines with J gene TRBJ2-5, with a possible D match to TRBD1 (6 bases). This CDR3 is built from 14 residues. Trimming removed 1 base from V and 0 bases from J, with 7 bases in between. The V gene's germline CDR1 is SGDLS and CDR2 YYNGEE. The CDR3: CASSVRGYQETQYF. The CDR3 DNA sequence: TGTGCCAGCAGCGTAAGGGGGTACCAAGAGACCCAGTACTTC.

This clonotype was picked up a small number of times. The DNA of the CDR3 is TGTGCCACCAGCGCCGAGGGCACAGGGGAGCTGTTTTTT. As protein: CATSAEGTGELFF. The chain joins TRBV15 to TRBJ2-2; D is perhaps TRBD2 (5 bases). The CDR3 is 13 amino acids. Germline CDR1 LNHNV, CDR2 YYDKDF (reference sequence). The V end was cut by 5 bases, the J end by 8 bases, with 12 bases between.

This clonotype was seen many times. V is TRBV20-1 and J is TRBJ2-1, with TRBD2 matching 14 bases. This CDR3 region has 16 residues. The ends lost 6 bases at V and 3 bases at J; junction bases unmatched: 7. Looked up from germline, CDR1 is DFQATT and CDR2 is SNEGSKA (reference sequence). The CDR3 sequence: CSATGLAGANYNEQFF. For the CDR3, the DNA is TGCAGTGCAACGGGACTAGCGGGAGCTAACTACAATGAGCAGTTCTTC.

This chain joins TRBV7-2 and TRBJ2-5; D is unclear. The CDR3 length is 14 residues. Germline V gene sequence: CDR1 SGHTA, CDR2 FQGNSA. With 1 base removed from V and 4 bases from J, the gap between germline ends came to 10 bases. CDR3 nucleotides: TGTGCCAGCAGCTTAGTCCCTCGTGGAGAGACCCAGTACTTC. Protein product: CASSLVPRGETQYF.

The chain employs TRBV29-1 and TRBJ2-5; D is unclear. The V end lost 1 base, the J end lost 4 bases, and 10 bases lay between the germline ends. Germline CDR1 SQVTM, CDR2 ANQGSEA. CDR3 length: 13 amino acids. CDR3 nucleotides: TGCAGCGTTGAAGGGCTCCGTGGAGAGACCCAGTACTTC. Its translation is CSVEGLRGETQYF.

The V and J genes are TRBV29-1 and TRBJ1-1, with TRBD1 matching over 10 bases. Germline V gene sequence: CDR1 SQVTM, CDR2 ANQGSEA. The ends lost 6 bases at V and 1 base at J; junction bases unmatched: 8. The CDR3 runs to 15 residues. In nucleotides, the CDR3 is TGCAGCGTCACCGGGACAGGGGCCAAGAACACTGAAGCTTTCTTT. Protein sequence: CSVTGTGAKNTEAFF.

This chain links TRBV4-2 with TRBJ2-3, with D unclear. V was trimmed by 0 bases and J by 0 bases, leaving 10 bases between them. The CDR3 loop spans 16 amino acids. The germline gives CDR1 LGHNA, CDR2 YNFKEQ. The CDR3 DNA reads as TGTGCCAGCAGCCAAGATTTAGGGCTTAGCACAGATACGCAGTATTTT. It encodes CASSQDLGLSTDTQYF.

This clonotype has a handful of counts. This CDR3 reads CASSWTGGSADTQYF. CDR3 nucleotide sequence: TGTGCCAGCAGTTGGACAGGGGGCTCCGCAGATACGCAGTATTTT. This chain joins TRBV7-2 and TRBJ2-3; the match to TRBD1 covers 11 bases. This CDR3 has 15 residues. Per germline, CDR1 SGHTA and CDR2 FQGNSA. V was clipped by 6 bases and J by 4 bases; unmatched bases: 6.

In its sample, this clonotype was seen a few times. CDR3 nucleotide sequence: TGTGCCAGCAGTTTTTACGGAGAGACCCAGTACTTC. This translates into CASSFYGETQYF. The rearrangement links TRBV28 to TRBJ2-5, with D unclear. V was trimmed by 3 bases and J by 4 bases, leaving 6 bases between them. The CDR3 length is 12 residues. Germline V gives CDR1 MDHEN, CDR2 SYDVKM.

This sequence joins TRBV9 and TRBJ2-1; D is possibly TRBD2 (5 bases). Germline V gives CDR1 SGDLS, CDR2 YYNGEE. V was cut by 3 bases and J by 7 bases, with 17 bases left in between. CDR3 length: 15 amino acids. The CDR3 bases are TGTGCCAGCAGCGAACCGGGATCGCGGAAGAATGAGCAGTTCTTC. Its protein product is CASSEPGSRKNEQFF.

The genes are TRBV5-1 and TRBJ2-5; 8 bases match TRBD2. The junction had 17 bases not matched to a gene; V was cut back by 4 bases and J by 0 bases. CDR1 and CDR2 (germline): SGHRS, YFSETQ. The CDR3 loop spans 19 amino acids. The CDR3 DNA follows: TGCGCCAGCAGCCGGCCCCCTGACGCAGTAGCGGGGTACCAAGAGACCCAGTACTTC. Encoded protein: CASSRPPDAVAGYQETQYF.

The chain joins TRBV5-1 to TRBJ1-6, with 7 bases matching TRBD1. The ends lost 4 bases at V and 5 bases at J; junction bases unmatched: 6. CDR1 is SGHRS, CDR2 YFSETQ, per germline. The CDR3 is 15 residues long. CDR3 loop: CASSRETGHNSPLHF. CDR3 bases: TGCGCCAGCAGCCGAGAGACAGGGCATAATTCACCCCTCCACTTT.

The chain uses TRBV20-1 and TRBJ2-3; 8 bases align to TRBD2. Germline V gene sequence: CDR1 DFQATT, CDR2 SNEGSKA (reference sequence). V trimming: 4 bases; J trimming: 4 bases; junction bases outside the gene matches: 7. This CDR3 comprises 14 residues. The CDR3 loop reads CSAKTSVPPDTQYF. In DNA, the CDR3 is TGCAGTGCTAAGACTAGCGTCCCCCCAGATACGCAGTATTTT.

The V call is TRBV7-9, the J call TRBJ2-1, with D possibly being TRBD1 or TRBD2 (6 bases each). The CDR3 has 14 residues. In germline, CDR1 is SEHNR, CDR2 FQNEAQ (reference sequence). V lost 4 bases and J 9 bases, leaving 16 bases between the germline ends. In nucleotides, the CDR3 is TGTGCCAGCAGCTCTCAGGGTTCGGGGGCTGAGCAGTTCTTC. Protein sequence: CASSSQGSGAEQFF.

The chain recombines TRBV19 with TRBJ2-3, with D possibly called TRBD1 or TRBD2 (5 bases each). The V gene's germline CDR1 is LNHDA and CDR2 SQIVND (reference sequence). Trimming removed 6 bases from V and 5 bases from J, with 12 bases in between. This CDR3 has 13 amino acids. Written as DNA, the CDR3 is TGTGCCAGTAGCCCCGGGGCGCAAGATACGCAGTATTTT. It translates to CASSPGAQDTQYF.

This clonotype has more than one count but fewer than ten. V and J are TRBV7-2 and TRBJ2-1; 12 bases line up with TRBD1. CDR1 and CDR2 from the germline V gene are SGHTA and FQGNSA. The CDR3 extends over 15 amino acids. J was trimmed by 12 bases and V by 1 base; bases with no gene match: 7. CDR3 DNA: TGTGCCAGCAGCTTAGATGGGACAGGGGGCTTCGGGCAGTTCTTC. Amino acids: CASSLDGTGGFGQFF.